These 15 T cell receptor beta chains came from one sample sequenced in a study of graft-versus-host responses after intestinal transplantation (dated by TCRdb to about 2021). Library generation was performed with the immunoSEQ multiplex PCR assay. In TCRdb, the immuneACCESS table is reduced to in-frame sequences with V and J assigned. These tables do not hold every clone; where another copy was compared, an unresolved V gene accounts for under half, and the others remain unexplained. The sample table contains more than 80,000 clones; only one count was recorded for roughly four fifths of them. The ten largest clones represent about 18% of the sample. According to the study, the label for this sample's time point signals: cells obtained before transplantation from donor or recipient. For these TCRs, the target antigens are not known. The sequenced sample was unstimulated CD8+ T cells sorted from spleen or lymph node cells, obtained before intestinal transplant. The receptors originated from a human donor who received an intestinal transplant.

This clone was picked up a small number of times. J is TRBJ1-6 and V is TRBV19; D gene ambiguous. In germline, CDR1 is LNHDA, CDR2 SQIVND (reference sequence). V lost 3 bases and J 7 bases, leaving 13 bases between the germline ends. The CDR3 covers 15 residues. The CDR3 spells CASSIEGTQNSPLHF. CDR3 nucleotides: TGTGCCAGTAGTATCGAGGGAACCCAAAATTCACCCCTCCACTTT.

The chain employs TRBV29-1 and TRBJ2-1; 8 positions agree with TRBD1. The CDR3 contains 13 residues. In germline, CDR1 is SQVTM, CDR2 ANQGSEA. J gave up 9 bases and V 4 bases, and 8 bases lay outside the gene matches. CDR3 DNA sequence: TGCAGCGTTGTTGGGACAGGACGTACTGAGCAGTTCTTC. Translated: CSVVGTGRTEQFF.

This clone was picked up a small number of times. The chain is built from TRBV27 and TRBJ1-5; 9 bases are a match to TRBD1. The CDR3 loop spans 14 amino acids. The junction had 3 bases not matched to a gene; V was cut back by 5 bases and J by 4 bases. Germline V CDR1 and CDR2: MNHEY, SMNVEV (reference sequence). The CDR3 nucleotides read TGTGCCAGCAGTCCGGACAGGGGAAATCAGCCCCAGCATTTT. This gives the protein CASSPDRGNQPQHF.

This chain uses TRBV10-1 with TRBJ2-7; D is ambiguous. The germline V gene has CDR1 WNHNN and CDR2 SYGVQD (reference sequence). Trimming took off 3 bases at V and 7 bases at J, with 10 bases between the two ends. The CDR3 is 12 residues long. In nucleotides, the CDR3 is TGCGCCAGCAGTGAATACGGTTGGGAGCAGTACTTC. Its translation: CASSEYGWEQYF.

V usage is TRBV9 and J usage is TRBJ1-2; the D is unclear. The CDR3 length is 13 residues. The germline V gene encodes CDR1 SGDLS and CDR2 YYNGEE. V shed 0 bases and J shed 6 bases, with 9 bases lying between them. The CDR3 region is CASSVGRGDGYTF. The CDR3 coding sequence is TGTGCCAGCAGCGTAGGTCGCGGGGATGGCTACACCTTC.

This clone was counted only a few times. The chain is built from TRBV6-6 and TRBJ2-7; D is uncertain. The germline gives CDR1 MNHNY, CDR2 SVGAGI (reference sequence). CDR3 length: 12 residues. The germline V and J ends were trimmed by 8 bases and 7 bases, with 15 bases remaining between them. This CDR3 reads CASGTEPWEQYF. The CDR3 coding sequence is TGTGCCAGCGGTACGGAACCGTGGGAGCAGTACTTC.

This rearrangement joins TRBV9 to TRBJ2-2, with D possibly called TRBD1 or TRBD2 (6 bases each). Germline V CDR1 and CDR2: SGDLS, YYNGEE. This CDR3 has 16 amino acids. The V gene lost 2 bases and the J gene lost 5 bases, with 16 bases spanning the gap. For the CDR3, the DNA is TGTGCCAGCAGCGTTAGTGGGGGGCTTTATACCGGGGAGCTGTTTTTT. Amino acids: CASSVSGGLYTGELFF.

A few counts support this clone. This chain connects TRBV19 to TRBJ2-7; 8 bases match TRBD1. Per the germline V gene, CDR1 is LNHDA and CDR2 is SQIVND (reference sequence). V shed 5 bases and J 6 bases; nucleotides not matched to a gene: 9. This CDR3 region has 14 residues. The CDR3 sequence: CASSPAGGASEQYF. CDR3 DNA sequence: TGTGCCAGTAGTCCGGCAGGGGGCGCGTCCGAGCAGTACTTC.

The chain couples TRBV2 to TRBJ2-2; 11 bases fit TRBD2. The CDR3 is 17 amino acids. Germline lookup yields CDR1 SNHLY and CDR2 FYNNEI. With 3 bases clipped from V and 3 bases from J, the junction kept 6 bases outside the gene matches. The CDR3 nucleotides are TGTGCCAGCAGTGAGGTAGCGGGGGGGCTTGACACCGGGGAGCTGTTTTTT. Protein product: CASSEVAGGLDTGELFF.

This chain uses TRBV4-1 with TRBJ2-1, with 13 bases fitting TRBD2. CDR1 is MGHRA, CDR2 YSYEKL, per germline. The V segment lost 0 bases and the J segment 4 bases; nucleotides outside the gene matches: 3. The CDR3 spans 17 residues. The CDR3 nucleotides read TGCGCCAGCAGCCAAGATCGGACTAGCGGGGGATACAATGAGCAGTTCTTC. Translated, it gives CASSQDRTSGGYNEQFF.

V usage is TRBV5-6 and J usage is TRBJ2-1, with D possibly TRBD2 on 5 matching bases. Germline V CDR1 and CDR2: SGHDT, YYEEEE. Trimming shortened V by 0 bases and J by 10 bases, and 5 bases separated the two germline ends. This CDR3 has 11 residues. The DNA of the CDR3 is TGTGCCAGCAGCTTGGTAGCGGAGCAGTTCTTC. Protein sequence: CASSLVAEQFF.

The rearrangement joins TRBV5-4 to TRBJ2-7; tentatively, D is TRBD2 (6 bases). Trimming took 1 base from V and 0 from J, leaving 11 bases between them. Germline V gene lookup returns CDR1 SGHNT and CDR2 YYREEE (reference sequence). This CDR3 has 15 amino acids. This CDR3 reads CASSLRRGSSYEQYF. As DNA, the CDR3 is TGTGCCAGCAGCTTGAGGCGGGGAAGCTCCTACGAGCAGTACTTC.

The chain carries TRBV10-1 and TRBJ2-1; 8 nucleotides align to TRBD2. CDR3 length: 16 amino acids. Germline V gene data show CDR1 as WNHNN and CDR2 as SYGVQD (reference sequence). Trimming cost V 4 bases and J 0 bases; bases outside gene matches: 5. The DNA of the CDR3 is TGCGCCAGCAGTGTAACCGGGACTAGCTCCTACAATGAGCAGTTCTTC. Translation gives CASSVTGTSSYNEQFF.

This clone was observed a few times. This sequence joins TRBV2 and TRBJ2-1; the D call may be TRBD1 or TRBD2 (5 bases each). Germline V gives CDR1 SNHLY, CDR2 FYNNEI. The V gene lost 3 bases and the J gene lost 4 bases, with 10 bases spanning the gap. The CDR3 has 14 amino acids. The CDR3 DNA reads TGTGCCAGCAGTGATGGTGAGGGGTACAATGAGCAGTTCTTC. Its translation: CASSDGEGYNEQFF.

This clone was counted once. This rearrangement joins TRBV9 to TRBJ2-3, with 14 bases that match TRBD2. The CDR3 extends over 16 amino acids. Trimming at V came to 7 bases and at J to 3 bases, leaving 7 bases not matched to a gene. CDR1 and CDR2 (germline): SGDLS, YYNGEE. CDR3 amino acids: CASSGTSGGSTDTQYF. In nucleotides, the CDR3 is TGTGCCAGCTCCGGGACTAGCGGGGGTTCAACAGATACGCAGTATTTT.